This record looks at one T cell receptor (beta chain) sequence and its context. This entry is derived from a study of control samples from healthy donors and cancer patients. V lost 3 bases and J lost 4; bases outside the gene matches: 5. The CDR3 has 15 residues. CDR1 and CDR2 (germline): LGHDT, YNNKEL (reference sequence). The protocol was immunoSEQ multiplex PCR, while the TCRdb copy is restricted to in-frame clones and leaves out a portion. The table shows about 120,000 clones, with around 90% occurring only once. The receptor was derived from a woman in her sixties or seventies in good health. The chain employs TRBV3-1 (or the pseudogene TRBV3-2) and TRBJ1-5; 8 bases map to TRBD1. The specimen was blood. CDR3 in DNA: TGTGCCAGCAGCCAGCAGGGGGCTGTAAATCAGCCCCAGCATTTT. Protein sequence: CASSQQGAVNQPQHF.